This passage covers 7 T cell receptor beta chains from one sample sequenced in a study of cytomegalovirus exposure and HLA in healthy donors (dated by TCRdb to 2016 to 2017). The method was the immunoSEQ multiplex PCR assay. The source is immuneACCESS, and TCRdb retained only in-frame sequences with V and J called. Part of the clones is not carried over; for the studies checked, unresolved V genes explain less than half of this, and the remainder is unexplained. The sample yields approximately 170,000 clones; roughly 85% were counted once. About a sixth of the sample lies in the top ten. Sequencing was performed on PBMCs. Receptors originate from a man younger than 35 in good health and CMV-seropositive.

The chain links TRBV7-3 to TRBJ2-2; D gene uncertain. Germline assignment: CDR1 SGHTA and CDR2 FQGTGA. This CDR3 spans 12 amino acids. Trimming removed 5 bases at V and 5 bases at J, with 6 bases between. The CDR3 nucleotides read TGTGCCAGCAGCCTCCGTACCGGGGAGCTGTTTTTT. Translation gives CASSLRTGELFF.

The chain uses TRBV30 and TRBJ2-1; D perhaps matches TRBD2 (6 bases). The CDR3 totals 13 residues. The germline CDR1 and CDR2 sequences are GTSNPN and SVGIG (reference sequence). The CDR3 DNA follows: TGTGTGACTAGGGGTAAGGGTTACAATGAGCAGTTCTTC. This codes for CVTRGKGYNEQFF. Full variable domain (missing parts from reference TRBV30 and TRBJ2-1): SQTIHQWPATLVQPVGSPLSLECTVEGTSNPNLYWYRQAAGRGLQLLFYSVGIGQISSEVPQNLSASRPQDRQFILSSKKLLLSDSGFYLCVTRGKGYNEQFFGPGTRLTVL.

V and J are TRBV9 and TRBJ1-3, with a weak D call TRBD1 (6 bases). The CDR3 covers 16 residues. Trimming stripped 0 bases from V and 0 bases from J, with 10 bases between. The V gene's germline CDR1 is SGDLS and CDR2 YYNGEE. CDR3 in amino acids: CASSVERTASGNTIYF. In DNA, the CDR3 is TGTGCCAGCAGCGTAGAACGGACAGCCTCTGGAAACACCATATATTTT.

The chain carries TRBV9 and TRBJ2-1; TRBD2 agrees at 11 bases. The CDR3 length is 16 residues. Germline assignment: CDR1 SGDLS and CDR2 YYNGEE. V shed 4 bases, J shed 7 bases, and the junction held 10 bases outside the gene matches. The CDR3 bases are TGTGCCAGCAGCCATTATATAGCGGGAGGGAGGAATGAGCAGTTCTTC. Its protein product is CASSHYIAGGRNEQFF.

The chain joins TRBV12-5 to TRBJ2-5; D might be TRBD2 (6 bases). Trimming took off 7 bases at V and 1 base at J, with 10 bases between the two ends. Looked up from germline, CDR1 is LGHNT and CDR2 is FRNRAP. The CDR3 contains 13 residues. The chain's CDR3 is CASVHGGQETQYF. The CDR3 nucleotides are TGTGCTAGTGTTCACGGGGGCCAAGAGACCCAGTACTTC.

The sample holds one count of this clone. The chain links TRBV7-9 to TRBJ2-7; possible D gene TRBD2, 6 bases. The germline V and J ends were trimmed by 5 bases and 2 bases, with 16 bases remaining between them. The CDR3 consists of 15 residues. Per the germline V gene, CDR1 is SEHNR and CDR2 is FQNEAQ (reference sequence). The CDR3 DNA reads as TGTGCCAGCAGCGACCTCGGGGAGGTGCCCTACGAGCAGTACTTC. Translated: CASSDLGEVPYEQYF.

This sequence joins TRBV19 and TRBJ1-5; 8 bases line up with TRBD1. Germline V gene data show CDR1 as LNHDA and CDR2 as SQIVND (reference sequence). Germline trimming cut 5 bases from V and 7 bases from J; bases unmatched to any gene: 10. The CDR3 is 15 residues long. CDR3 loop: CASSPRDRRGQPQHF. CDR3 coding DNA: TGTGCCAGTAGTCCCCGGGACAGGAGGGGACAGCCCCAGCATTTT.